The 12 T cell receptor beta chains below all came from one sample that was sequenced in a study of early T cells in non-severe SARS-CoV-2 infection. TCRdb called the 5' RACE reads again in MiXCR, with one record for every CDR3 protein. Seen here are 65,000 to 95,000 distinct CDR3 sequences, around 16% observed once, and the top ten hold roughly 2.7%. The sequenced material came from whole blood. The receptor set was obtained from an adult who was a healthcare worker with PCR-confirmed SARS-CoV-2 infection or an uninfected control (not recorded which).

V is TRBV11-2 and J is TRBJ1-1, with D tentatively TRBD1 (6 bases). The CDR3 has 15 residues. V was shortened by 5 bases and J by 1 base, with 14 bases between the two germline ends. CDR1 and CDR2 from the germline V gene are SGHAT and FQNNGV. CDR3 loop: CASSPCPGQNTEAFF. The CDR3 bases are TGTGCCAGCAGCCCCTGCCCGGGACAGAACACTGAAGCTTTCTTT.

The V call is TRBV7-9, the J call TRBJ1-5; 9 bases align to TRBD1. Losses at the gene ends were 5 bases for V and 5 bases for J; bases not matched to a gene: 7. The CDR3 length is 15 residues. The germline gives CDR1 SEHNR, CDR2 FQNEAQ (reference sequence). The CDR3 coding sequence is TGTGCCAGCAGCCGGGGACAGGGCTTGGATCAGCCCCAGCATTTT. This codes for CASSRGQGLDQPQHF.

In this sample, this clonotype turned up a few times. One end of the junction varies from germline; a read error may be responsible. This chain joins TRBV15 and TRBJ2-7, with a tentative D call TRBD2 (5 bases). The germline CDR1 and CDR2 sequences are LNHNV and YYDKDF (reference sequence). This CDR3 spans 13 amino acids. CDR3 DNA: TGTGCCACCAACAGAGATCGGACTGAGGAGCAGTACTTC. Protein sequence: CATNRDRTEEQYF.

The chain has TRBV11-2 and TRBJ2-3, with TRBD2 identical over 8 bases. V lost 3 bases and J lost 0; bases outside the gene matches: 11. The CDR3 totals 18 residues. Germline CDR1 SGHAT, CDR2 FQNNGV. The CDR3 is CASSFRGGRASSTDTQYF. CDR3 coding DNA: TGTGCCAGCAGCTTCCGGGGGGGTCGGGCCTCTAGCACAGATACGCAGTATTTT.

This clonotype was observed a handful of times. The V call is TRBV20-1, the J call TRBJ2-1; possible D gene TRBD2, 6 bases. The V gene lost 0 bases and the J gene lost 5 bases, with 17 bases spanning the gap. The germline V gene encodes CDR1 DFQATT and CDR2 SNEGSKA (reference sequence). The CDR3 runs to 16 residues. DNA for the CDR3: TGCAGTGCTAGAGATCAGGTCGGGGGAACCCACAATGAGCAGTTCTTC. Its protein product is CSARDQVGGTHNEQFF.

This clonotype was found a few times. The gene calls are TRBV4-1 and TRBJ1-2, with 7 bases lining up with TRBD1. The germline CDR1 and CDR2 sequences are MGHRA and YSYEKL. V was clipped by 4 bases and J by 8 bases; unmatched bases: 16. CDR3 size: 16 residues. The CDR3 nucleotides are TGCGCCAGCAGCCCCCCTGGAGGAGGGGGCTGGGAAGGCTACACCTTC. Encoded protein: CASSPPGGGGWEGYTF.

This clonotype showed up just a few times. This chain joins TRBV5-1 and TRBJ2-7; TRBD1 agrees at 7 bases. The CDR3 length is 15 residues. The J segment lost 2 bases and the V segment lost 4 bases, leaving 9 bases of the junction unmatched. Germline V gene data show CDR1 as SGHRS and CDR2 as YFSETQ. The CDR3 nucleotides read TGCGCCAGCAGCAGCCCGACAGGGATGACCTACGAGCAGTACTTC. Amino acid sequence: CASSSPTGMTYEQYF.

The V call is TRBV28, the J call TRBJ1-1; D uncertain. Germline V gene lookup returns CDR1 MDHEN and CDR2 SYDVKM. Trimming removed 7 bases at V and 1 base at J, with 13 bases between. The CDR3 loop spans 14 amino acids. The CDR3 nucleotides are TGTGCCAGCATCCACGATGGCCCGAACACTGAAGCTTTCTTT. Translated, it gives CASIHDGPNTEAFF. Combining the CDR3 with reference TRBV28 and TRBJ1-1 gives the whole variable domain DVKVTQSSRYLVKRTGEKVFLECVQDMDHENMFWYRQDPGLGLRLIYFSYDVKMKEKGDIPEGYSVSREKKERFSLILESASTNQTSMYLCASIHDGPNTEAFFGQGTRLTVV.

There are many counts of this clonotype. The rearrangement uses TRBV27 and TRBJ1-6; 7 bases are a match to TRBD1. CDR1 and CDR2 from the germline V gene are MNHEY and SMNVEV (reference sequence). This CDR3 is built from 13 residues. Germline trimming cut 8 bases from V and 10 bases from J; bases unmatched to any gene: 8. The DNA for the CDR3 is TGTGCCAGCGCCGTGACAGGGATCTCACCCCTCCACTTT. As protein: CASAVTGISPLHF.

By share, this clonotype ranks as medium-sized. The V gene is TRBV5-6, the J gene TRBJ1-1; D not certain. Germline V gene data show CDR1 as SGHDT and CDR2 as YYEEEE. V was shortened by 0 bases and J by 1 base, with 10 bases between the two germline ends. CDR3 length: 15 residues. The CDR3, as DNA: TGTGCCAGCAGCTTGGCGTGGGTGGGGAACACTGAAGCTTTCTTT. It is translated as CASSLAWVGNTEAFF.

This chain links TRBV19 with TRBJ1-5, with TRBD1 identical over 7 bases. The CDR3 length is 18 residues. The V gene end was trimmed by 4 bases and the J gene end by 0 bases; junction bases not matched to a gene: 12. CDR1 LNHDA and CDR2 SQIVND come from the germline V gene (reference sequence). The chain's CDR3 is CASSTRGGGGHSNQPQHF. CDR3 bases: TGTGCCAGTAGTACTCGAGGGGGCGGCGGACATAGCAATCAGCCCCAGCATTTT.

The chain combines TRBV11-2 with TRBJ1-6, with D possibly TRBD1 on 5 matching bases. CDR1 is SGHAT, CDR2 FQNNGV, per germline. The CDR3 extends over 15 amino acids. V was cut by 2 bases and J by 5 bases, with 10 bases left in between. In DNA form, the CDR3 reads TGTGCCAGCAGCTTAAGGGACGGAAATAATTCACCCCTCCACTTT. The encoded protein is CASSLRDGNNSPLHF.